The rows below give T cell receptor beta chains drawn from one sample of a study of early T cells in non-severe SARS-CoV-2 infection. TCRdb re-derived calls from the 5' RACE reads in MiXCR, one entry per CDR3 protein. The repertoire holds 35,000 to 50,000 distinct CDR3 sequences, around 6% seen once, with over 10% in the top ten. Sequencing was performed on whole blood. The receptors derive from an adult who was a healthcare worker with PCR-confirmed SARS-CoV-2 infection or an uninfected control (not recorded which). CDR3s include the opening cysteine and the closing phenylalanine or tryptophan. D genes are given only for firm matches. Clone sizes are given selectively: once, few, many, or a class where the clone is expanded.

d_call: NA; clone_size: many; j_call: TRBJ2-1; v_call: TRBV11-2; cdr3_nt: TGTGCCAGCAGCTTATCGGCGTTAGGGCAGTTCTTC; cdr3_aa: CASSLSALGQFF
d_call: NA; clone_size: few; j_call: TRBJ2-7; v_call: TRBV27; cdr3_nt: TGTGCCAGCAGTTTTCTCGGCGAGCAGTACTTC; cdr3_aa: CASSFLGEQYF
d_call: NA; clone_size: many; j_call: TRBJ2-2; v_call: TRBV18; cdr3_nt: TGTGCCAGCTCACCTGGACTAATCACGAACACCGGGGAGCTGTTTTTT; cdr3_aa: CASSPGLITNTGELFF
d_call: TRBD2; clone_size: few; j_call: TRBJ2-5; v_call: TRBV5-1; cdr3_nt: TGCGCCAGCAGCTCCCTAGTAGCGGGGGGTCAAGAGACCCAGTACTTC; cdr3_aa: CASSSLVAGGQETQYF
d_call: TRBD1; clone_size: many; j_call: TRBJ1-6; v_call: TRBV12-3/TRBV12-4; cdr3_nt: TGTGCCAGCAGTTTAGAGGCAGGGAATAGGGGGCTTAATTCACCCCTCCACTTT; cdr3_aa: CASSLEAGNRGLNSPLHF
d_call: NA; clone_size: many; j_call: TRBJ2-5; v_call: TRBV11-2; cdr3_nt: TGTGCCAGCAGGAGCATAGTTCCTCAAGAGACCCAGTACTTC; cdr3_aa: CASRSIVPQETQYF
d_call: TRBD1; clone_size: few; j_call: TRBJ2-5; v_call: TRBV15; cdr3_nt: TGTGCCACCAGCAGAGATTGGGGGGACAGGGACCAAGAGACCCAGTACTTC; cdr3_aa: CATSRDWGDRDQETQYF
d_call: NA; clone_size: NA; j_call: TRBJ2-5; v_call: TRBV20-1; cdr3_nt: TGCAGTGCTACTACAGGGAAAGGAGAGACCCAGTACTTC; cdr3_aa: CSATTGKGETQYF
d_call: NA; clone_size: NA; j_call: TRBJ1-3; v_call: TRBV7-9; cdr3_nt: TGTGCCAGCAGCTCGGGACAAGTCCTCTCTGGAAACACCATATATTTT; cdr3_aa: CASSSGQVLSGNTIYF
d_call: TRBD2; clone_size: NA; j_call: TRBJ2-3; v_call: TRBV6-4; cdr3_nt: TGTGCCAGCAGTGACAAAGGACTAGCGTTCCGCCTGGGCACAGATACGCAGTATTTT; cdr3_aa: CASSDKGLAFRLGTDTQYF
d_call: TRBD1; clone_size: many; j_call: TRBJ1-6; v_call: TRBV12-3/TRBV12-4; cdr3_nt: TGTGCCAGCAGGGGGACAGGGGGTTCACCCCTCCACTTT; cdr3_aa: CASRGTGGSPLHF
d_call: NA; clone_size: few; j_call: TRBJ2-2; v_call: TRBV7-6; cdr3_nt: TGTGCCAGCAGCTTGATAAGACTTAAAGGTGCCGGGGAGCTGTTTTTT; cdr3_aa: CASSLIRLKGAGELFF
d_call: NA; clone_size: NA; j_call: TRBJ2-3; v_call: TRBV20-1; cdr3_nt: TGCAGTGCGGACACAGATACGCAGTATTTT; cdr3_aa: CSADTDTQYF
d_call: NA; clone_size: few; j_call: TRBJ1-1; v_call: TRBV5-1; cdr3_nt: TGCGCCAGCAGCTTGGAGAGGGGGAGCACTGAAGCTTTCTTT; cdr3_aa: CASSLERGSTEAFF
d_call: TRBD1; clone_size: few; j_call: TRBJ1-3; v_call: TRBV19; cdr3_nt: TGTGCCAGTAGGACGACAGGGACTGGAAACACCATATATTTT; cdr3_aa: CASRTTGTGNTIYF
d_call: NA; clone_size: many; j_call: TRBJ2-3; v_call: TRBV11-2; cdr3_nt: TGTGCCAGCAGCTTAGACCTACCCGGAGGCACAGATACGCAGTATTTT; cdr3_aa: CASSLDLPGGTDTQYF
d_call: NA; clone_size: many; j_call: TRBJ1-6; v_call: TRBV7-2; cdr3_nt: TGTGCCAGCAGCCTTAATTCACCCCTCCACTTT; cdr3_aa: CASSLNSPLHF
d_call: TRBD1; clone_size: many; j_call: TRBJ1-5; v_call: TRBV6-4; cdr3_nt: TGTGCCAGCACTCCGGGACAGGGAGGGTACCAGCCCCAGCATTTT; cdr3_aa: CASTPGQGGYQPQHF
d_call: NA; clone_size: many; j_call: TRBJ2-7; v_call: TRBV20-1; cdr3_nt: TGCAGTGCTAGAGATGAAACGGGACCGAGCTACGAGCAGTACTTC; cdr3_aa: CSARDETGPSYEQYF
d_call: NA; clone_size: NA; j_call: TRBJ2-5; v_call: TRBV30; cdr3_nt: TGTGCCTGGAGCCCGGGGACCCAGTACTTC; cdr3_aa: CAWSPGTQYF
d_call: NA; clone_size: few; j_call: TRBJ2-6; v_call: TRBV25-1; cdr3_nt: TGTGCCAGCAGGAAAACAGGGTCTGGGGCCAACGTCCTGACTTTC; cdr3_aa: CASRKTGSGANVLTF
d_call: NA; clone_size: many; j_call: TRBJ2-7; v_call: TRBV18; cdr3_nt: TGTGCCAGCTCACCGGTGGGGTACGAGCAGTACTTC; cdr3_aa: CASSPVGYEQYF
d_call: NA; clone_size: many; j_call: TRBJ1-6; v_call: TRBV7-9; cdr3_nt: TGTGCCAGCAGCTCGAGAACTCTCAGGGGTACTTCTGCCCTCCACTTT; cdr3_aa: CASSSRTLRGTSALHF
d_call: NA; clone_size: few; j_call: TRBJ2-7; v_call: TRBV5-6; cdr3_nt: TGTGCCAGCAGAGTCTACGAGCAGTACTTC; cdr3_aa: CASRVYEQYF
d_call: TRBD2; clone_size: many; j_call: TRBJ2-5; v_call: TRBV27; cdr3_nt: TGTGCCAGCAGCCCAACTAGCGGTTTACAAGAGACCCAGTACTTC; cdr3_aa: CASSPTSGLQETQYF
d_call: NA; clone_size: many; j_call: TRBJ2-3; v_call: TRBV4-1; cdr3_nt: TGCGCCAGCAGCCAAGAGGCCCTGGATACGCAGTATTTT; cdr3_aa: CASSQEALDTQYF
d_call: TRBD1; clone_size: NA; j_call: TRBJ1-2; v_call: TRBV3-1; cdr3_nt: TGTGCCAGCAGCCAAGACGGGACAGCCTATGGCTACACCTTC; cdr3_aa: CASSQDGTAYGYTF
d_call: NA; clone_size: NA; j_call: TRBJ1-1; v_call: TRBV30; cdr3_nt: TGTGCCTGGAGTGTTCAGAGGAACACTGAAGCTTTCTTT; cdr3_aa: CAWSVQRNTEAFF
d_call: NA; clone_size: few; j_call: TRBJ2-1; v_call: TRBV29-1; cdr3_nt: TGCAGCGTTGGGGGGACATACAATGAGCAGTTCTTC; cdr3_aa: CSVGGTYNEQFF
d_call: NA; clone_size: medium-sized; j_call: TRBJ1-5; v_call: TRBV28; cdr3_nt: TGTGCCAGCAGTTTAGAGGATAATCAGCCCCAGCATTTT; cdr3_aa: CASSLEDNQPQHF
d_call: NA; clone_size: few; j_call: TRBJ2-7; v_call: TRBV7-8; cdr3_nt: TGTGCCAGCAGCTTAGCCGGCCGGACAACCTACGAGCAGTACTTC; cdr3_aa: CASSLAGRTTYEQYF
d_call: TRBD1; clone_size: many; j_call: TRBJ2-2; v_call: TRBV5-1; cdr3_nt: TGCGCCACCGAACAAGGACAGGGAAACACCGGGGAGCTGTTTTTT; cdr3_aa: CATEQGQGNTGELFF
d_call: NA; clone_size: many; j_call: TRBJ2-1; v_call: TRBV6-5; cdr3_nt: TGTGCCAGCAGCCACAGGGTTTCCTACAATGAGCAGTTCTTC; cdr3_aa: CASSHRVSYNEQFF
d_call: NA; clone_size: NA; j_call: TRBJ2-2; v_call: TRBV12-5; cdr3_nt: TGTGCTAGTGGTTTGACAGGGATCGGGGAGCTGTTTTTT; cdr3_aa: CASGLTGIGELFF
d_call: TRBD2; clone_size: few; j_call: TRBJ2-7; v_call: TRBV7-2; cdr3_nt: TGTGCCAGCAGCTGGACTAGCGGGGGGGCCCTACAATACGAGCAGTACTTC; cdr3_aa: CASSWTSGGALQYEQYF
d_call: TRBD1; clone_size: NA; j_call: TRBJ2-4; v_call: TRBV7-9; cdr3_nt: TGTGCCAGCAGCCCGACAGGGGGCGAAAACATTCAGTACTTC; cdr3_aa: CASSPTGGENIQYF
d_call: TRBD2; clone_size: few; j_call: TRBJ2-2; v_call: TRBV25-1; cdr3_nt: TGTGCCAGCAGTGTGGGACTAGCAAACACCGGGGAGCTGTTTTTT; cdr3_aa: CASSVGLANTGELFF
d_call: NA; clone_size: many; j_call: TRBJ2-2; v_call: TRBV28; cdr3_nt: TGTGCCAGCAGTGTTGCGAACACCGGGGAGCTGTTTTTT; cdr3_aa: CASSVANTGELFF
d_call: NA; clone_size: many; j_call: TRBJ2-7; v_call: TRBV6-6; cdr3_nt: TGTGCCAGCAGTGACAGGCTCTACGAGCAGTACTTC; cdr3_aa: CASSDRLYEQYF
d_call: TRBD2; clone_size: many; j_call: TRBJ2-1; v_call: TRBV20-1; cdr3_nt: TGCAGTGCGAGGGGACTAGCGATCAATGAGCAGTTCTTC; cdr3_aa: CSARGLAINEQFF
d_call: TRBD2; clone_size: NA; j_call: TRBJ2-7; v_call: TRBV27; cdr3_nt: TGTGCCAGCAGTTTGACTAGCGGGGGTGCCTCCGAGCAGTACTTC; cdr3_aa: CASSLTSGGASEQYF
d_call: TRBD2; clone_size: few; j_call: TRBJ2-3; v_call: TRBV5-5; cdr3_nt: TGTGCCAGCAGCCGGGCGGGGGGCCTCACAGATACGCAGTATTTT; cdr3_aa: CASSRAGGLTDTQYF
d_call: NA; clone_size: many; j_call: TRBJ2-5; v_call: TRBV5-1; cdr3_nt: TGCGCCAGCAGCTCGGGCCTCCAAGAGACCCAGTACTTC; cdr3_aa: CASSSGLQETQYF
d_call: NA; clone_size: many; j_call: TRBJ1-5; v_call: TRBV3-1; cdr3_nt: TGTGCCAGCAGCCAAGGGGACCCCCGGTCAAGGAGCAATCAGCCCCAGCATTTT; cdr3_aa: CASSQGDPRSRSNQPQHF
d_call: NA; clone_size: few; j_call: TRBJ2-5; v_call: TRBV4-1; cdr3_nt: TGCGCCAGCAGCCAAGATTTGGAGACCCAGTACTTC; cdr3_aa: CASSQDLETQYF
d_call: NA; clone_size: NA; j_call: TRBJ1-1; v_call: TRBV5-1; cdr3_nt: TGCGCCAGCAGCACTTACGGTAACGTCATGAACACTGAAGCTTTCTTT; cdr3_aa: CASSTYGNVMNTEAFF
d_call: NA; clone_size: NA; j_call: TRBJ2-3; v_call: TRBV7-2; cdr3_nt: TGTGCCAGCAGCCCCAGAGATACGCAGTATTTT; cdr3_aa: CASSPRDTQYF
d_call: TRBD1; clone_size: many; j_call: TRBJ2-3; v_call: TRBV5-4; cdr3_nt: TGTGCCAGCAGCTTTGCGGGACAGGTGTACACAGATACGCAGTATTTT; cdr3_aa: CASSFAGQVYTDTQYF
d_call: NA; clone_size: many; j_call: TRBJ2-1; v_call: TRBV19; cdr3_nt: TGTGCCAGTAGTCCTTCGAGCTCCTACAATGAGCAGTTCTTC; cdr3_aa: CASSPSSSYNEQFF
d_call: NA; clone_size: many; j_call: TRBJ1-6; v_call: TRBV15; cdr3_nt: TGTGCCACCAGCAGAGATTGGGGCGATAATTCACCCCTCCACTTT; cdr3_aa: CATSRDWGDNSPLHF
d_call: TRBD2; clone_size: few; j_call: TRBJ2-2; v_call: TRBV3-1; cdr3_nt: TGTGCCAGCAGCCAAGATATAAGCGGGGGGTCGAACACCGGGGAGCTGTTTTTT; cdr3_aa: CASSQDISGGSNTGELFF
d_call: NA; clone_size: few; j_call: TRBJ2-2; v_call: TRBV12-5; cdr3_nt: TGTGCTAGTGGTTTGCTTATCGGCAGAGCGAACACCGGGGAGCTGTTTTTT; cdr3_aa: CASGLLIGRANTGELFF
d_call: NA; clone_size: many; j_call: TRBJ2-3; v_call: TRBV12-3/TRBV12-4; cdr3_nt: TGTGCCAGCAGTTCAGTCAGGGGATCAGATACGCAGTATTTT; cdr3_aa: CASSSVRGSDTQYF